Below are 9 T cell receptor beta chains sequenced from a single sample in a study of blood T cell repertoires in COVID-19. Method: immunoSEQ multiplex PCR; TCRdb's copy keeps in-frame clones and lacks some. The sample comprises around 84,000 clones, around 80% of which are singletons, and over 35% rests with the top ten. Sample: peripheral blood. Receptor source: a man older than 75 with active or convalescent COVID-19.

This rearrangement joins TRBV11-1 to TRBJ2-7; 7 nucleotides match TRBD1. This CDR3 has 13 residues. Germline loops: CDR1 SGHAT, CDR2 FQDESV (reference sequence). Germline trimming cut 5 bases from V and 4 bases from J; bases unmatched to any gene: 5. The CDR3 nucleotides are TGTGCCAGCAGCCGCGACAGGGTTTACGAGCAGTACTTC. It codes for CASSRDRVYEQYF.

This chain joins TRBV5-1 and TRBJ1-1; D perhaps matches TRBD1 (6 bases). The germline V gene has CDR1 SGHRS and CDR2 YFSETQ. The length of the CDR3 is 15 residues. V dropped 0 bases and J dropped 3 bases, with 12 bases sitting between them. CDR3 region: CASSLDLGADTEAFF. The CDR3 DNA reads as TGCGCCAGCAGCTTGGATCTGGGGGCTGACACTGAAGCTTTCTTT.

In DNA form, the CDR3 reads TGTGCCATCAGTGAAACAGCAAACTATGGCTACACCTTC. It yields the protein CAISETANYGYTF. The chain carries TRBV10-3 and TRBJ1-2; D remains ambiguous. Trimming shortened V by 3 bases and J by 2 bases, and 7 bases separated the two germline ends. Looked up from germline, CDR1 is ENHRY and CDR2 is SYGVKD. The CDR3 has 13 amino acids.

This clone was picked up a small number of times. CDR3 residues: CASSLGTSGFYEQYF. CDR3 sequence (DNA): TGTGCCAGCAGCTTAGGGACTAGCGGGTTCTACGAGCAGTACTTC. The chain recombines TRBV7-9 with TRBJ2-7; TRBD2 agrees at 11 bases. Trimming cost V 1 base and J 3 bases; bases outside gene matches: 2. The CDR3 length is 15 residues. CDR1 and CDR2 (germline): SEHNR, FQNEAQ (reference sequence).

A note on this clone: Within the sample, other DNA sequences also encode this same CDR3. The chain couples TRBV30 to TRBJ1-5; TRBD1 matches 7 bases. The germline V gene encodes CDR1 GTSNPN and CDR2 SVGIG (reference sequence). V lost 2 bases, J lost 5 bases, and 3 bases stayed unmatched. The CDR3 covers 13 residues. This CDR3 is CAWSSRGDQPQHF. The CDR3 nucleotides read TGTGCCTGGAGTAGCAGGGGGGATCAGCCCCAGCATTTT. Combining the CDR3 with reference TRBV30 and TRBJ1-5 gives the whole variable domain SQTIHQWPATLVQPVGSPLSLECTVEGTSNPNLYWYRQAAGRGLQLLFYSVGIGQISSEVPQNLSASRPQDRQFILSSKKLLLSDSGFYLCAWSSRGDQPQHFGDGTRLSIL.

The chain employs TRBV19 and TRBJ1-4, with TRBD1 as a possible D gene (5 bases). Per germline, CDR1 LNHDA and CDR2 SQIVND (reference sequence). This CDR3 has 14 amino acids. Deletions cut 2 bases from V and 4 bases from J, with 8 bases between. The DNA of the CDR3 is TGTGCCAGTAGTATATGGGGGGATAATGAAAAACTGTTTTTT. It translates to CASSIWGDNEKLFF.

This chain uses TRBV5-1 with TRBJ2-5; 13 positions match TRBD2. CDR1 SGHRS and CDR2 YFSETQ come from the germline V gene. The CDR3 is made up of 16 amino acids. With 4 bases clipped from V and 2 bases from J, the junction kept 5 bases outside the gene matches. The CDR3 sequence is CASSPGTSGIQETQYF. The CDR3 DNA reads TGCGCCAGCAGCCCCGGGACTAGCGGGATTCAAGAGACCCAGTACTTC.

V usage is TRBV18 and J usage is TRBJ1-5, with TRBD1 matching over 12 bases. CDR3 length equals 17 residues. The germline V gene has CDR1 KGHSH and CDR2 LQKENI. The trim removed 3 bases at V and 1 base at J, leaving 4 bases unmatched. The chain's CDR3 is CASSPGQGAGSNQPQHF. The CDR3 DNA follows: TGTGCCAGCTCACCGGGACAGGGGGCTGGAAGCAATCAGCCCCAGCATTTT.

The V call is TRBV19, the J call TRBJ2-2; maybe TRBD1 (5 bases). V gave up 9 bases and J gave up 8 bases, with 16 bases separating them. The CDR3 length is 13 residues. Looked up from germline, CDR1 is LNHDA and CDR2 is SQIVND (reference sequence). The CDR3 loop is CASNPQGRGELFF. CDR3 in DNA: TGTGCCAGCAACCCCCAGGGAAGGGGGGAGCTGTTTTTT.